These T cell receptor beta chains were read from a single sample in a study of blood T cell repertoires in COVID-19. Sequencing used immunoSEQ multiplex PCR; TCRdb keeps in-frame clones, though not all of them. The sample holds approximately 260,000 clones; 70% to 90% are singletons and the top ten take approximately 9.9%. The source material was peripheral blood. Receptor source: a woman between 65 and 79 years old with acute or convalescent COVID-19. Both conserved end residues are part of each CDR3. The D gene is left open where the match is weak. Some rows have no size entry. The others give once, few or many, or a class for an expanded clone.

TGTGCCAGCAGTGGGGGGACAGGGCTTACTAACTATGGCTACACCTTC	CASSGGTGLTNYGYTF	TRBD1	once	TRBV6-1	TRBJ1-2
TGCGCCAGCAGCTTGGACTGGGGGCGGCAGCCCCAGCATTTT	CASSLDWGRQPQHF	.	once	TRBV5-1	TRBJ1-5
TGTGCCTGGAGTTTTGGGGGCGGTACTGGGGCCAACGTCCTGACTTTC	CAWSFGGGTGANVLTF	.	.	TRBV30	TRBJ2-6
TGTGCCAGCAGCTTTCCGGGACAGGGAATCGACGAGCAGTACTTC	CASSFPGQGIDEQYF	TRBD1	.	TRBV3-1/TRBV3-2	TRBJ2-7
TGTGCCAGCAGATACCAGGGGGCGCGGCCCGGGGAGCTGTTTTTT	CASRYQGARPGELFF	TRBD1	.	TRBV6-2/TRBV6-3	TRBJ2-2
TGTGCCAGCAGCTTAGGAGGGAGCATTGGCTACACCTTC	CASSLGGSIGYTF	.	.	TRBV7-3	TRBJ1-2
TGTGCCAGCTCCCCAGGGCCAGGCGCTGAAGCTTTCTTT	CASSPGPGAEAFF	.	.	TRBV18	TRBJ1-1
TGTGCCAGCAGCGAATCAGCGTACGAGCAGTACTTC	CASSESAYEQYF	.	.	TRBV7-9	TRBJ2-7
TGCAGCGTTGAGCGACAGGGGTTCAACTATGGCTACACCTTC	CSVERQGFNYGYTF	TRBD1	few	TRBV29-1	TRBJ1-2
TGTGCCAGCAGTTACAGCTTCTATGGCTACACCTTC	CASSYSFYGYTF	.	.	TRBV6-5	TRBJ1-2
TGTGCCAGTAGTATTAGCAGGGGACAAGGATTCTCCTACGAGCAGTACTTC	CASSISRGQGFSYEQYF	.	.	TRBV19	TRBJ2-7
TGTGCCAGCAGCCTCTTTCGACAGGACGAGCAGTACTTC	CASSLFRQDEQYF	.	.	TRBV11-2	TRBJ2-7
TGTGCCAGCAGCCTCAGAGAGCCGCGGACTGAAGCTTTCTTT	CASSLREPRTEAFF	.	.	TRBV27	TRBJ1-1
TGTGCCATCAGTGAGGCTATGGGACAGAGGAACACCGGGGAGCTGTTTTTT	CAISEAMGQRNTGELFF	TRBD1	few	TRBV10-3	TRBJ2-2
TGTGCCAGCAGTGAAGGGCGCTCGGGATCACCCCTCCACTTT	CASSEGRSGSPLHF	.	.	TRBV2	TRBJ1-6
TGTGCCAGCAGTGAAACAGAGGGCGGGAGGTCAGATACGCAGTATTTT	CASSETEGGRSDTQYF	TRBD2	.	TRBV2	TRBJ2-3
TGTGCCTGGAGTGTAAGGAGAGGAGGGTCACCCCTCCACTTT	CAWSVRRGGSPLHF	.	.	TRBV30	TRBJ1-6
TGCGCCAGCAGCCAAGAGCGGACAGGGGTCACAGATACGCAGTATTTT	CASSQERTGVTDTQYF	TRBD1	.	TRBV4-1	TRBJ2-3
TGCGCCAGCAGCTTGGCCGTCAGCTACGAGCAGTACTTC	CASSLAVSYEQYF	.	.	TRBV5-1	TRBJ2-7
TGTGCCAGCTCACCATTACAGGGGCCCGGGGAGCTGTTTTTT	CASSPLQGPGELFF	TRBD1	.	TRBV18	TRBJ2-2
TGCAGCGTTGGATTCGGGGACACTGAAGCTTTCTTT	CSVGFGDTEAFF	.	.	TRBV29-1	TRBJ1-1
TGCGCCAGCAGCTCTCGACCCGGGAGTGAAGCTTTCTTT	CASSSRPGSEAFF	.	.	TRBV5-1	TRBJ1-1
TGTGCCAGCAGTGATATTTCGGTGGGGGCTCCTAACTATGGCTACACCTTC	CASSDISVGAPNYGYTF	.	.	TRBV25-1	TRBJ1-2
TGTGCCGCAAACACCAGCGGGGGGGCGTACGAGCAGTTCTTC	CAANTSGGAYEQFF	TRBD2	.	TRBV7-3	TRBJ2-1
TGCGCCAGCAGTGACCGGGAGGTTGGATCCGAGCAGTACTTC	CASSDREVGSEQYF	TRBD2	.	TRBV10-2	TRBJ2-7
TGTGCCAGCTCACCACACAAACAGGGAGAGCAGTACTTC	CASSPHKQGEQYF	.	few	TRBV18	TRBJ2-7
TGTGCCATCCGGGGGTCCACTGAAGCTTTCTTT	CAIRGSTEAFF	.	once	TRBV10-3	TRBJ1-1
TGTGCCAGCTCACCACGAAGTGGACAGGGGAACTCTGGAAACACCATATATTTT	CASSPRSGQGNSGNTIYF	TRBD1	.	TRBV18	TRBJ1-3
TGTGCCAGCAGTGACGGACTAGCGGATACGCAGTATTTT	CASSDGLADTQYF	TRBD2	.	TRBV25-1	TRBJ2-3
TGTGCCAGCAGCTTTCCCCAGGGGGACGGGTATGACTACACCTTC	CASSFPQGDGYDYTF	TRBD1	few	TRBV5-4	TRBJ1-2
TGTGCCAGCAGCCTGACCCCGGACAGGGCCTACGAGCAGTACTTC	CASSLTPDRAYEQYF	TRBD1	.	TRBV7-7	TRBJ2-7
TGTGCCAGCAGCACAGGGGTAAATGGCTACACCTTC	CASSTGVNGYTF	TRBD1	.	TRBV25-1	TRBJ1-2
TGTGCCAGCAGCGCGTCGACAGGGATAAACACTGAAGCTTTCTTT	CASSASTGINTEAFF	TRBD1	.	TRBV5-4	TRBJ1-1
TGTGCCAGCAGCAACAGGGGGACTGCGGGCGGGGAGCTGTTTTTT	CASSNRGTAGGELFF	TRBD1	once	TRBV9	TRBJ2-2
TGTGCCATCAGTCGGGGGGGGGCAGATACGCAGTATTTT	CAISRGGADTQYF	TRBD2	.	TRBV10-3	TRBJ2-3
TGTGCCAGCAGCCAAGGGACAGAAGAGACCCAGTACTTC	CASSQGTEETQYF	.	.	TRBV3-1/TRBV3-2	TRBJ2-5
TGTGCCTGGAGTGCCGGAGATAATGAAAAACTGTTTTTT	CAWSAGDNEKLFF	.	.	TRBV30	TRBJ1-4
TGTGCCTGGAGTGTAACAGGGGACTACACCTTC	CAWSVTGDYTF	TRBD1	.	TRBV30	TRBJ1-2
TGTGCCAGCAGCTTGGGGGCCGCGGGGGACATTCAGTACTTC	CASSLGAAGDIQYF	TRBD2	.	TRBV5-6	TRBJ2-4